Listed below are T cell receptor beta chains from one sample, sequenced in a study of blood T cell repertoires in COVID-19. TCRdb's copy holds only in-frame clones and misses some; the assay was immunoSEQ multiplex PCR. The table includes about 140,000 clones, about 90% detected once. The specimen sequenced was peripheral blood. The origin of the receptors is a man aged 50 to 60 with active or convalescent COVID-19. Both conserved end residues are part of each CDR3. Fields, in order: V gene, J gene, CDR3 protein.

V gene: TRBV19
J gene: TRBJ1-2
CDR3 protein: CASRTQGSRGYTF

V gene: TRBV28
J gene: TRBJ1-1
CDR3 protein: CASSFRTNTEAFF

V gene: TRBV18
J gene: TRBJ2-1
CDR3 protein: CASLDRGRSSYNEQFF

V gene: TRBV19
J gene: TRBJ2-1
CDR3 protein: CASRGQTYYNEQFF

V gene: TRBV18
J gene: TRBJ1-3
CDR3 protein: CASSPSAGTGEDTIYF

V gene: TRBV7-9
J gene: TRBJ2-1
CDR3 protein: CASSLSRDEQFF

V gene: TRBV5-1
J gene: TRBJ2-7
CDR3 protein: CASSLGGQGSAEQYF

V gene: TRBV28
J gene: TRBJ1-1
CDR3 protein: CASTISPGQNTEAFF

V gene: TRBV7-9
J gene: TRBJ1-1
CDR3 protein: CASTSLGQRNTEAFF

V gene: TRBV24-1
J gene: TRBJ2-3
CDR3 protein: CATSDATAASTDTQYF

V gene: TRBV5-6
J gene: TRBJ2-7
CDR3 protein: CASSFRGTATYEQYF

V gene: TRBV5-5
J gene: TRBJ1-4
CDR3 protein: CASSHDRGPNEKLFF

V gene: TRBV4-3
J gene: TRBJ2-6
CDR3 protein: CASSRDRVPGANVLTF

V gene: TRBV5-1
J gene: TRBJ2-1
CDR3 protein: CASSLEPGVENEQFF

V gene: TRBV9
J gene: TRBJ2-7
CDR3 protein: CASSETGTGDEQYF

V gene: TRBV6-5
J gene: TRBJ2-1
CDR3 protein: CASTLFVGGTEQFF

V gene: TRBV4-2
J gene: TRBJ1-5
CDR3 protein: CASSQEGPNQPQHF

V gene: TRBV9
J gene: TRBJ2-1
CDR3 protein: CASSVTSGVYEQFF

V gene: TRBV20-1
J gene: TRBJ1-1
CDR3 protein: CSGPREVEAFF

V gene: TRBV10-2
J gene: TRBJ1-5
CDR3 protein: CASSGPISNQPQHF

V gene: TRBV5-4
J gene: TRBJ1-4
CDR3 protein: CASSGGLGRSEKLFF

V gene: TRBV18
J gene: TRBJ2-7
CDR3 protein: CASSPGFGGSEQYF

V gene: TRBV4-3
J gene: TRBJ2-1
CDR3 protein: CASSQEYGLEGEQFF

V gene: TRBV5-1
J gene: TRBJ2-1
CDR3 protein: CASSPASGSSYNEQFF

V gene: TRBV3-1/TRBV3-2
J gene: TRBJ2-2
CDR3 protein: CASSFGTGSTGELFF

V gene: TRBV5-1
J gene: TRBJ2-5
CDR3 protein: CASSLYSRGKSKTQYF

V gene: TRBV6-2/TRBV6-3
J gene: TRBJ2-5
CDR3 protein: CASSYRVAGGGETQYF

V gene: TRBV14
J gene: TRBJ2-3
CDR3 protein: CASSQEARLAGGRTDTQYF

V gene: TRBV7-8
J gene: TRBJ2-4
CDR3 protein: CASSTGTGVAIQYF

V gene: TRBV24-1
J gene: TRBJ1-2
CDR3 protein: CASAGTGNYGYTF

V gene: TRBV28
J gene: TRBJ1-5
CDR3 protein: CASSFEGARQPQHF

V gene: TRBV28
J gene: TRBJ1-4
CDR3 protein: CASSSPRGGATNEKLFF

V gene: TRBV6-1
J gene: TRBJ1-4
CDR3 protein: CASSGAGLGEKLFF

V gene: TRBV7-2
J gene: TRBJ2-3
CDR3 protein: CASSTTPQGGDTQYF

V gene: TRBV13
J gene: TRBJ1-4
CDR3 protein: CASSLSAQGALNEKLFF

V gene: TRBV9
J gene: TRBJ2-2
CDR3 protein: CASSVVSGSPTGELFF

V gene: TRBV25-1
J gene: TRBJ2-4
CDR3 protein: CASSNTGIRYF

V gene: TRBV28
J gene: TRBJ1-4
CDR3 protein: CASSSGQGSEKLFF

V gene: TRBV9
J gene: TRBJ2-7
CDR3 protein: CASSVAEREVYEQYF

V gene: TRBV20-1
J gene: TRBJ2-3
CDR3 protein: CSAPGDTQYF

V gene: TRBV28
J gene: TRBJ2-7
CDR3 protein: CASTLTGTGGNEQYF

V gene: TRBV29-1
J gene: TRBJ2-3
CDR3 protein: CSVEDRGGNTDTQYF

V gene: TRBV19
J gene: TRBJ1-5
CDR3 protein: CASSIGGRNQPQHF

V gene: TRBV27
J gene: TRBJ1-1
CDR3 protein: CASSSGGPNTEAFF

V gene: TRBV5-4
J gene: TRBJ2-1
CDR3 protein: CASSNPLADSYNEQFF

V gene: TRBV7-2
J gene: TRBJ2-7
CDR3 protein: CASSFSGDSSYEQYF

V gene: TRBV19
J gene: TRBJ1-1
CDR3 protein: CASSIGQGAPEAFF

V gene: TRBV11-3
J gene: TRBJ1-6
CDR3 protein: CASSLVRDSPLHF

V gene: TRBV3-1/TRBV3-2
J gene: TRBJ2-7
CDR3 protein: CASSPWGGYEQYF

V gene: TRBV9
J gene: TRBJ1-1
CDR3 protein: CASSVVPQGASLNTEAFF

V gene: TRBV5-5
J gene: TRBJ1-1
CDR3 protein: CASSPAGRQVETEAFF

V gene: TRBV19
J gene: TRBJ2-7
CDR3 protein: CASSIVAGGPMNEQYF

V gene: TRBV18
J gene: TRBJ1-4
CDR3 protein: CASSTSGTGSKLFF

V gene: TRBV5-5
J gene: TRBJ2-7
CDR3 protein: CASSLEDRGYHEQYF

V gene: TRBV29-1
J gene: TRBJ1-1
CDR3 protein: CSVRTGGRGTEAFF

V gene: TRBV9
J gene: TRBJ2-3
CDR3 protein: CASSPRGSSTDTQYF

V gene: TRBV5-4
J gene: TRBJ2-7
CDR3 protein: CASSLTLTTSGSPYEQYF

V gene: TRBV9
J gene: TRBJ2-3
CDR3 protein: CASSVATDTQYF

V gene: TRBV19
J gene: TRBJ1-4
CDR3 protein: CASSIPGQGDEKLFF